The 31 T cell receptor beta chains presented below share a single source sample, sequenced in a study of Ad26.COV2.S vaccination and SARS-CoV-2 variants. Treatment denoted: around 19 received Ad26.COV2.S at low or high dose, single or two shots; five or six received placebo; per-sample allocation not given. Day 63 after the first vaccine or placebo injection was the time point for sampling. TCRdb keeps only in-frame clones here, not all; method: immunoSEQ multiplex PCR. The table includes more than 300,000 clones, 75% to 90% detected once. Sequenced material: peripheral blood, taken in a trial of Ad26.COV2.S vaccine versus placebo. Receptors were obtained from a person between 18 and 65 years old who received the Ad26.COV2.S COVID-19 vaccine or a placebo.

The V gene is TRBV7-6, the J gene TRBJ2-1; D may be TRBD2 (6 bases). The CDR3 runs 16 residues. Between the trimmed V and J ends, which lost 5 bases and 1 base, there was a span of 15 bases. Germline-derived CDR1 and CDR2 are SGHVS and FNYEAQ. CDR3 amino acids: CASSPRDGRSYNEQFF. For the CDR3, the DNA is TGTGCCAGCAGCCCGCGGGACGGACGTTCCTACAATGAGCAGTTCTTC.

This chain uses TRBV4-3 with TRBJ2-5, with 7 bases matching TRBD2. Germline CDR1 and CDR2: LGHNA and YSLEER. Losses at the gene ends were 3 bases for V and 4 bases for J; bases not matched to a gene: 8. The CDR3 length is 15 residues. The CDR3 spells CASSQGGGSGETQYF. DNA of the CDR3: TGCGCCAGCAGCCAGGGCGGGGGATCCGGAGAGACCCAGTACTTC.

The chain recombines TRBV5-1 with TRBJ1-2; maybe TRBD1 (5 bases). The V end was cut by 3 bases, the J end by 3 bases, with 12 bases between. The CDR3 is 14 residues long. Germline CDR1 SGHRS, CDR2 YFSETQ. The CDR3 region has the DNA TGCGCCAGCAGCTCCTCGGGGGGAGACTATGGCTACACCTTC. It is translated as CASSSSGGDYGYTF.

This clone was found once. The chain has TRBV7-3 and TRBJ2-2, with 8 bases fitting TRBD1. The CDR3 covers 15 residues. V lost 5 bases and J lost 2; bases outside the gene matches: 4. From germline, CDR1 is SGHTA and CDR2 FQGTGA. CDR3 residues: CASSLAGGNTGELFF. The CDR3 nucleotides are TGTGCCAGCAGCCTTGCAGGGGGCAACACCGGGGAGCTGTTTTTT.

The rearrangement joins TRBV7-2 to TRBJ1-6, with D tentatively TRBD1 (5 bases). This CDR3 comprises 16 residues. From germline, CDR1 is SGHTA and CDR2 FQGNSA. V was shortened by 1 base and J by 9 bases, with 16 bases between the two germline ends. The CDR3 DNA sequence: TGTGCCAGCAGCTTAGGGAGGCAGGGCGGGGTTTCACCCCTCCACTTT. The encoded protein is CASSLGRQGGVSPLHF.

In this sample, this clone turned up a few times. The chain recombines TRBV28 with TRBJ2-3, with a possible D match to TRBD2 (5 bases). The V and J ends lost 7 bases and 1 base respectively, with 12 bases between them. The CDR3 loop spans 14 amino acids. In germline, CDR1 is MDHEN, CDR2 SYDVKM. CDR3 residues: CASTDTGGTDTQYF. CDR3 DNA: TGTGCCAGCACCGACACCGGGGGCACAGATACGCAGTATTTT.

This chain uses TRBV5-5 with TRBJ1-1, with TRBD1 matching 7 bases. The J segment lost 3 bases and the V segment lost 4 bases, leaving 0 bases of the junction unmatched. Germline CDR1 SGHKS, CDR2 YYEKEE (reference sequence). CDR3 length: 12 amino acids. CDR3 in amino acids: CASSGTDTEAFF. The CDR3, as DNA: TGTGCCAGCAGCGGGACAGACACTGAAGCTTTCTTT.

This chain links TRBV11-2 with TRBJ1-1; D gene unclear. Trimming left V 4 bases short and J 5 bases short, with 17 bases between. The CDR3 is made up of 15 amino acids. Germline V gene sequence: CDR1 SGHAT, CDR2 FQNNGV. CDR3 sequence (DNA): TGTGCCAGCAGCTCAACCGACCGGAGTATGACTGAAGCTTTCTTT. Protein: CASSSTDRSMTEAFF.

This chain links TRBV5-1 with TRBJ1-6, with D uncertain. Trimming shortened V by 4 bases and J by 10 bases, and 15 bases separated the two germline ends. Per the germline V gene, CDR1 is SGHRS and CDR2 is YFSETQ. The CDR3 is made up of 14 amino acids. CDR3 bases: TGCGCCAGCAGCGCCGACTTGGGAGGATCACCCCTCCACTTT. Encoded protein: CASSADLGGSPLHF.

The genes are TRBV4-2 and TRBJ1-3; D is possibly TRBD1 (6 bases). V was pared by 0 bases and J by 2 bases, with 14 bases between. Germline values: CDR1 LGHNA, CDR2 YNFKEQ. There are 17 residues in the CDR3. DNA for the CDR3: TGTGCCAGCAGCCAAGAACCGTCGGGGGGCACTGGAAACACCATATATTTT. Translated: CASSQEPSGGTGNTIYF.

Of note for this clone: Other DNA sequences of this sample code for an identical CDR3. J is TRBJ2-7 and V is TRBV10-2, with D possibly called TRBD1 or TRBD2 (5 bases each). V was cut by 7 bases and J by 0 bases, with 10 bases left in between. The CDR3 runs to 13 residues. Germline V CDR1 and CDR2: WSHSY, SAAADI. The chain's CDR3 is CASTGTLSYEQYF. CDR3 coding DNA: TGCGCCAGCACCGGGACGCTCTCCTACGAGCAGTACTTC.

The chain joins TRBV7-8 to TRBJ1-1; D possibly corresponds to TRBD1 (6 bases). Germline CDR1 reads SGHVS; CDR2 reads FQNEAQ. This CDR3 contains 17 residues. V was pared by 5 bases and J by 3 bases, with 22 bases between. CDR3: CASSLRWATGYDTEAFF. CDR3 coding DNA: TGTGCCAGCAGCCTCCGTTGGGCGACAGGATATGACACTGAAGCTTTCTTT.

This rearrangement joins TRBV5-4 to TRBJ2-5; 7 bases map to TRBD2. V lost 2 bases to trimming and J lost 9 bases; unmatched junction nucleotides: 13. Germline CDR1 reads SGHNT; CDR2 reads YYREEE (reference sequence). The length of the CDR3 is 15 residues. The CDR3 region is CASSFGGGLKGSQYF. CDR3 DNA sequence: TGTGCCAGCAGCTTCGGCGGGGGTTTGAAGGGGTCCCAGTACTTC.

The chain carries TRBV6-2 or TRBV6-3 and TRBJ2-5, with D possibly being TRBD2 (7 bases). The CDR3 sequence is 18 residues long. Deletions cut 2 bases from V and 2 bases from J, with 21 bases between. Germline CDR1 and CDR2: MNHEY and SVGEGT. The chain's CDR3 is CASSYDFKGEGQQETQYF. The CDR3 DNA reads as TGTGCCAGCAGTTACGACTTTAAGGGGGAGGGACAACAAGAGACCCAGTACTTC.

This chain connects TRBV7-2 to TRBJ2-7; D might be TRBD1 (5 bases). CDR1 and CDR2 from the germline V gene are SGHTA and FQGNSA. V was clipped by 7 bases and J by 4 bases, with 17 bases between them. The length of the CDR3 is 14 residues. CDR3 loop: CASKSRTTSYEQYF. In DNA form, the CDR3 reads TGTGCCAGCAAGTCCCGGACAACTTCATACGAGCAGTACTTC.

The chain has TRBV7-9 and TRBJ2-7, with TRBD2 matching over 7 bases. Losses at the gene ends were 5 bases for V and 1 base for J; bases not matched to a gene: 11. In germline, CDR1 is SEHNR, CDR2 FQNEAQ (reference sequence). The CDR3 covers 16 residues. The CDR3 DNA is TGTGCCAGCAGCCCTCTAGCGGAGAGGGTGTCCTACGAGCAGTACTTC. It codes for CASSPLAERVSYEQYF.

This chain joins TRBV10-2 and TRBJ2-5; D may be TRBD1 (6 bases). The CDR3 runs 16 residues. Deletions cut 3 bases from V and 4 bases from J, with 18 bases between. The germline V gene has CDR1 WSHSY and CDR2 SAAADI. CDR3 region: CASSDRHRENGETQYF. Here the CDR3 DNA reads TGCGCCAGCAGTGACCGACACAGGGAAAATGGAGAGACCCAGTACTTC.

This chain uses TRBV6-5 with TRBJ2-2; possibly TRBD2 for D (5 bases). Trimming took 6 bases from V and 8 from J, leaving 22 bases between them. Germline loops: CDR1 MNHEY, CDR2 SVGAGI. The length of the CDR3 is 16 residues. CDR3 protein: CASSYDPLAPIGELFF. CDR3 nucleotides: TGTGCCAGCAGCTACGACCCCCTAGCCCCTATAGGGGAGCTGTTTTTT.

Details on this clone: The junction differs from germline at one of its ends, possibly a read error. This rearrangement joins TRBV7-9 to TRBJ2-7; D might be TRBD1 (5 bases). The CDR3 sequence is 14 residues long. CDR1 and CDR2 from the germline V gene are SEHNR and FQNEAQ (reference sequence). CDR3 amino acids: CASSVQGFSDEQYF. The DNA of the CDR3 is TGTGCCAGCAGCGTCCAGGGTTTCTCCGACGAGCAGTACTTC.

The V and J genes are TRBV9 and TRBJ2-7; 9 nucleotides agree with TRBD1. The V segment lost 2 bases and the J segment 1 base; nucleotides outside the gene matches: 4. The CDR3 spans 15 residues. Germline CDR1 SGDLS, CDR2 YYNGEE. CDR3 in DNA: TGTGCCAGCAGCGTCTCCGGGACAGGGTCCTACGAGCAGTACTTC. The encoded protein is CASSVSGTGSYEQYF.

The chain couples TRBV14 to TRBJ2-7; 7 nucleotides agree with TRBD1. The germline CDR1 and CDR2 sequences are SGHDN and FVKESK. The V gene end was trimmed by 6 bases and the J gene end by 4 bases; junction bases not matched to a gene: 12. The CDR3 is made up of 15 amino acids. CDR3 sequence: CASRETGTVEYEQYF. For the CDR3, the DNA is TGTGCCAGCAGAGAAACCGGGACAGTGGAATACGAGCAGTACTTC.

V is TRBV18 and J is TRBJ2-3; D unresolved. Per germline, CDR1 KGHSH and CDR2 LQKENI. There are 13 residues in the CDR3. Trimming took 3 bases from V and 6 from J, leaving 10 bases between them. CDR3 protein: CASSPLEWDTQYF. The CDR3 DNA is TGTGCCAGCTCACCCCTCGAGTGGGATACGCAGTATTTT.

This chain joins TRBV5-1 and TRBJ2-1, with 11 positions matching TRBD2. The CDR3 contains 15 residues. V trimming: 3 bases; J trimming: 5 bases; junction bases outside the gene matches: 4. CDR1 is SGHRS and CDR2 is YFSETQ in the germline V gene. As DNA, the CDR3 is TGCGCCAGCAGCTCCTTAGCGGGGGGGAACAATGAGCAGTTCTTC. Protein sequence: CASSSLAGGNNEQFF.

This chain joins TRBV11-1 and TRBJ2-3; 9 bases map to TRBD2. The germline CDR1 and CDR2 sequences are SGHAT and FQDESV (reference sequence). V trimming: 5 bases; J trimming: 1 base; junction bases outside the gene matches: 4. The CDR3 is made up of 15 amino acids. The CDR3 loop reads CASSRRTSGTDTQYF. The CDR3 nucleotides read TGTGCCAGCAGCCGCCGGACTAGCGGCACAGATACGCAGTATTTT.

V usage is TRBV4-1 and J usage is TRBJ2-5, with 8 bases identical to TRBD1. The CDR3 length is 13 residues. CDR1 and CDR2 from the germline V gene are MGHRA and YSYEKL. The ends lost 5 bases at V and 5 bases at J; junction bases unmatched: 4. The CDR3 DNA follows: TGCGCCAGCAGCAGACAGGGGAGGGAGACCCAGTACTTC. Amino acid sequence: CASSRQGRETQYF.

Note on this clone: This same CDR3 is encoded by further DNA sequences in the sample. The rearrangement links TRBV7-2 to TRBJ1-5; D is perhaps TRBD1 (5 bases). This CDR3 has 15 amino acids. Between the trimmed V and J ends, which lost 1 base and 3 bases, there was a span of 10 bases. Germline lookup yields CDR1 SGHTA and CDR2 FQGNSA. CDR3 sequence: CASSLGGTPNQPQHF. The CDR3 DNA is TGTGCCAGCAGCTTAGGAGGGACCCCCAATCAGCCCCAGCATTTT.

The chain links TRBV9 to TRBJ1-5; 7 bases match TRBD1. J lost 0 bases, V lost 4 bases, and 4 bases had no gene match. The CDR3 length is 15 residues. Germline V gives CDR1 SGDLS, CDR2 YYNGEE. This CDR3 is CASSLGTASNQPQHF. CDR3 nucleotide sequence: TGTGCCAGCAGCCTCGGGACAGCTAGCAATCAGCCCCAGCATTTT.

This clone was observed a handful of times. The chain's CDR3 is CASRAWQEAVNTEAFF. The CDR3, as DNA: TGCGCCAGCAGAGCTTGGCAAGAGGCGGTGAACACTGAAGCTTTCTTT. The V and J genes are TRBV5-1 and TRBJ1-1; unclear D gene. Trimming removed 5 bases at V and 0 bases at J, with 17 bases between. Germline assignment: CDR1 SGHRS and CDR2 YFSETQ. This CDR3 is 16 amino acids long.

This rearrangement joins TRBV10-3 to TRBJ1-4; TRBD1 might be the D (6 bases). The CDR3 runs to 17 residues. CDR1 and CDR2 from the germline V gene are ENHRY and SYGVKD. Deletions cut 0 bases from V and 3 bases from J, with 14 bases between. CDR3 protein: CAISESRRGRANEKLFF. CDR3 coding DNA: TGTGCCATCAGTGAGTCGAGAAGGGGGAGGGCTAATGAAAAACTGTTTTTT.

V gene TRBV28 combines with J gene TRBJ1-1; D call uncertain. Germline CDR1 is MDHEN and CDR2 is SYDVKM. V lost 5 bases and J lost 5, with 6 bases in between. The CDR3 is 11 residues long. CDR3: CASSTITEAFF. CDR3 DNA: TGTGCCAGCAGTACAATAACTGAAGCTTTCTTT.

V gene TRBV9 combines with J gene TRBJ2-5; TRBD1 matches at 10 bases. The length of the CDR3 is 14 residues. V shed 2 bases and J 6 bases; nucleotides not matched to a gene: 4. The germline CDR1 and CDR2 sequences are SGDLS and YYNGEE. CDR3 sequence reads: CASSVRDRGQTQYF. For the CDR3, the DNA is TGTGCCAGCAGCGTCCGGGACAGGGGTCAGACCCAGTACTTC. Combining the CDR3 with reference TRBV9 and TRBJ2-5 gives the whole variable domain DSGVTQTPKHLITATGQRVTLRCSPRSGDLSVYWYQQSLDQGLQFLIQYYNGEERAKGNILERFSAQQFPDLHSELNLSSLELGDSALYFCASSVRDRGQTQYFGPGTRLLVL.